Below are 10 T cell receptor beta chains sequenced from a single sample in a study of tumor and adjacent non-tumor tissue in lung cancer. RNA was extracted from bulk tissue without any cell sorting. A modified ARM-PCR protocol with three rounds of nested PCR amplified TCRbeta. TCRdb re-analysed the multiplex PCR reads in MiXCR, keeping a single row per CDR3 protein. Seen here are some 200,000 distinct CDR3 sequences, around 71% observed once, and the top ten hold under 30%. Material for sequencing was lung tumor tissue. These receptor sequences come from a man in his sixties with non-small cell lung cancer.

As to this clonotype: A junction boundary mismatches the germline segment, possibly from a read error. This chain joins TRBV20-1 and TRBJ1-5; D uncertain. The CDR3 sequence is 13 residues long. Per the germline V gene, CDR1 is DFQATT and CDR2 is SNEGSKA (reference sequence). The CDR3 coding sequence is TGCAGTGCTAGAGACAGGCCAAATCAGCGCCAGCATTTT. The encoded protein is CSARDRPNQRQHF.

The chain employs TRBV10-1 and TRBJ2-1, with 8 bases lining up with TRBD2. Germline assignment: CDR1 WNHNN and CDR2 SYGVQD (reference sequence). The V and J ends lost 6 bases and 15 bases, in that order; junction bases with no gene match: 16. The CDR3 sequence is 14 residues long. In DNA, the CDR3 is TGCGCCAGCAGCGCCGGGACTAGTCGGAATGAGTGGTTCTTC. Its protein product is CASSAGTSRNEWFF.

With respect to this clonotype: It may be a read error: a sequence one base away is much more abundant. The chain employs TRBV4-3 and TRBJ2-1; 8 nucleotides line up with TRBD2. The CDR3 is 14 amino acids. Germline V gene data show CDR1 as LGHNA and CDR2 as YSLEER. With 5 bases clipped from V and 5 bases from J, the junction kept 5 bases outside the gene matches. In DNA form, the CDR3 reads TGCGCCAGCAGCAGCCAACTAGCGGACAATGAGCAGTTCTTC. Translating it yields CASSSQLADNEQFF.

The gene calls are TRBV12-3 or TRBV12-4 and TRBJ2-2; maybe TRBD1 (5 bases). There are 18 residues in the CDR3. V lost 10 bases, J lost 5 bases, and 29 bases lay in between. In DNA, the CDR3 is TGTGCCAACATCTTCTCCAGAACCGAGACAGTGGGTACCGGGGAGCTGTTTTTT. Its protein product is CANIFSRTETVGTGELFF.

This clonotype was observed a handful of times. The CDR3 sequence: CASSQGLGGVPGELFF. Here the CDR3 DNA reads TGTGCCAGCAGCCAAGGACTAGGAGGTGTCCCCGGGGAGCTGTTTTTT. J is TRBJ2-2 and V is TRBV4-2, with D perhaps TRBD2 (6 bases). The ends were cut back, 1 base at V and 6 bases at J, with 15 bases in the middle. Germline lookup yields CDR1 LGHNA and CDR2 YNFKEQ. The CDR3 consists of 16 residues.

A word on this clonotype: A read error is possible here, since a much larger clone lies one base away. The V gene is TRBV29-1, the J gene TRBJ2-5; a possible D gene is TRBD1 (6 bases). The CDR3 is made up of 17 amino acids. V gave up 0 bases and J gave up 6 bases, with 23 bases separating them. Germline-derived CDR1 and CDR2 are SQVTM and ANQGSEA. CDR3 nucleotides: TGCAGCGTTGAAGATTCTTTCCGGTACAGGGAATTAAAGACCCAGTACTTC. Residues: CSVEDSFRYRELKTQYF.

In this sample, this clonotype turned up a few times. V is TRBV6-5 and J is TRBJ2-6; D may be TRBD1 (5 bases). Germline values: CDR1 MNHEY, CDR2 SVGAGI. The length of the CDR3 is 16 residues. Trimming took 5 bases from V and 0 from J, leaving 11 bases between them. The CDR3 DNA follows: TGTGCCAGCAGTGGACATGCCATCTCTGGGGCCAACGTCCTGACTTTC. Translating gives CASSGHAISGANVLTF.

The J gene is TRBJ1-3, the V gene TRBV12-3 or TRBV12-4, with TRBD1 matching 9 bases. This CDR3 region has 14 residues. With 6 bases clipped from V and 8 bases from J, the junction kept 8 bases outside the gene matches. The CDR3 region is CASSFRGQGHTIYF. For the CDR3, the DNA is TGTGCCAGCAGCTTCAGGGGACAGGGACACACCATATATTTT.

This clonotype has a count of ten or more. Here the CDR3 reads CASGQGASNQPQHF. The CDR3, as DNA: TGTGCCAGCGGACAGGGGGCAAGCAATCAGCCCCAGCATTTT. The V gene is TRBV6-2 or TRBV6-3, the J gene TRBJ1-5, with 11 bases that match TRBD1. Losses at the gene ends were 8 bases for V and 1 base for J; bases not matched to a gene: 1. Germline V gene lookup returns CDR1 MNHEY and CDR2 SVGEGT. The CDR3 spans 14 residues.

This clonotype was detected only once. Germline is not matched at one junction end, which may reflect a read error. J is TRBJ1-2 and V is TRBV4-3; TRBD1 might be the D (5 bases). The CDR3 runs 16 residues. In germline, CDR1 is LGHNA, CDR2 YSLEER. As DNA, the CDR3 is TGCACCAGCAGCCACCGTGGGGCTCTCGGGATCTATGGCTACACCTTC. Its translation: CTSSHRGALGIYGYTF.